This note documents a single TCR beta chain sequence. Its target is not known. These data originate in a study of OX40 agonist ivuxolimab in advanced cancers. Here immunoSEQ multiplex PCR was the method, and the copy in TCRdb shows in-frame clones only, minus some. The table lists around 94,000 clones, under 95% of them singletons. CDR3 length equals 15 residues. V shed 3 bases and J shed 2 bases, with 14 bases lying between them. Germline V gene lookup returns CDR1 SGHRS and CDR2 YFSETQ. Study-level points and caveats: Low levels of normalized T-cell clonal expansion also appeared in some nonresponders.

Sequences were derived from CD4+ or CD8+ T cells sorted from blood, sampled in a trial of the OX40 agonist ivuxolimab. The chain is built from TRBV5-1 and TRBJ2-5; a weak D match, TRBD2 (5 bases). The receptor was isolated from an adult with an advanced solid tumor such as melanoma, head and neck, liver or kidney cancer. The CDR3 protein is CASSSDGRGQETQYF. The CDR3 nucleotides read TGCGCCAGCAGCTCGGACGGGCGCGGGCAAGAGACCCAGTACTTC.